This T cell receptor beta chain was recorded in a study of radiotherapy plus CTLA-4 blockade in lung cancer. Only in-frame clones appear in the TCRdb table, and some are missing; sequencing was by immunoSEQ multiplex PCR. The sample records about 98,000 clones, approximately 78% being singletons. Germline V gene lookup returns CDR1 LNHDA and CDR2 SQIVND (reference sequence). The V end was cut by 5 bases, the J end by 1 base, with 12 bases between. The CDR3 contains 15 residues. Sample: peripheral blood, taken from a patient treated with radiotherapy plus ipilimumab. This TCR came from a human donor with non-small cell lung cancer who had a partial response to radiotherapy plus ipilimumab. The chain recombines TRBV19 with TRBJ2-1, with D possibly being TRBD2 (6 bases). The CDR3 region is CASSPGVTSYNEQFF. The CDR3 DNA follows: TGTGCCAGTAGTCCGGGGGTAACGTCCTACAATGAGCAGTTCTTC.